This TCR beta chain comes out of a study of OX40 agonist ivuxolimab in advanced cancers. Study information: Under the entry rules, prior anti-PD-1, anti-PD-L1 or anti-CTLA-4 therapy was allowed, and about 38% had some. Broader study findings: Undetermined was the antigen specificity of the expanded peripheral T cells.

Profiling relied on immunoSEQ multiplex PCR, and the TCRdb table lists in-frame clones only, not all of them. The table has more than 75,000 clones, approximately 86% seen once. Turning to this clone: Its target is not known.

The sequence was collected from an adult with an advanced solid tumor such as melanoma, head and neck, liver or kidney cancer. The material sequenced was CD4+ or CD8+ T cells sorted from blood, taken in a trial of the OX40 agonist ivuxolimab.

CDR3 coding DNA: TGTGCCAGCAGCCGGGACAGAACTAATGAAAAACTGTTTTTT. It yields the protein CASSRDRTNEKLFF. The chain links TRBV6-5 to TRBJ1-4, with TRBD1 matching 7 bases. CDR3 size: 14 residues. The V segment lost 6 bases and the J segment 1 base; nucleotides outside the gene matches: 2. From germline, CDR1 is MNHEY and CDR2 SVGAGI.